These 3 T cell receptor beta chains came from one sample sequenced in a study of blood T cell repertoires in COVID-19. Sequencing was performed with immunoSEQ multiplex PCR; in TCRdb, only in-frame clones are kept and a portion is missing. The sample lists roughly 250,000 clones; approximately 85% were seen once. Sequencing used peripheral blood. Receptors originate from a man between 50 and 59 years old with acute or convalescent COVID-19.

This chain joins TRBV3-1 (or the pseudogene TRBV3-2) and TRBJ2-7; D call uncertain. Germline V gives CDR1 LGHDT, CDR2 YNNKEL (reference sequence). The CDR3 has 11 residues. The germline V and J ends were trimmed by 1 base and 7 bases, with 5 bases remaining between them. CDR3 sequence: CASSQATEQYF. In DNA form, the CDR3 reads TGTGCCAGCAGCCAAGCGACAGAGCAGTACTTC.

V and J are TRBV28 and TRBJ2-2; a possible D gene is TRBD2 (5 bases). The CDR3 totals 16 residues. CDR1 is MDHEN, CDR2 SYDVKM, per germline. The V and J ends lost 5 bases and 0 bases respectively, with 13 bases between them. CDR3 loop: CASSPAGLPNTGELFF. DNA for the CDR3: TGTGCCAGCAGTCCCGCCGGACTTCCGAACACCGGGGAGCTGTTTTTT.

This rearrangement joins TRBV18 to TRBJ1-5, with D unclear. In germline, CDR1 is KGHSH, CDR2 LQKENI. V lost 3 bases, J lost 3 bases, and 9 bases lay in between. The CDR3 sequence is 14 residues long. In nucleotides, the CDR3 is TGTGCCAGCTCACCGGGCAGGAACAATCAGCCCCAGCATTTT. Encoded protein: CASSPGRNNQPQHF.